The T cell receptor beta chain under discussion was sequenced for a study of blood T cells in healthy people across ages. Study-wide background: Template switching recovered approximately one barcoded beta molecule for every two T cells. Study-level points and caveats: Compared with aged donors, long-lived donors showed fewer expanded clones, suggesting selection. Older age went with lower TCR beta diversity per million T cells, in a roughly linear way.

The draw of peripheral blood yielded approximately 10 milliliters from each donor. Turning to this clonotype: Its antigen is not known.

Trimming at V came to 4 bases and at J to 6 bases, leaving 16 bases not matched to a gene. Germline CDR1 and CDR2: SNHLY and FYNNEI. The CDR3 runs to 17 residues. A second PCR, run for about 7 to 12 cycles, used a sample-barcoded 5' primer plus a J-beta primer mix. TCRdb re-analysed the 5' RACE reads in MiXCR, keeping a single row per CDR3 protein. The repertoire has around 1,900,000 distinct CDR3 sequences, around 42% of them found once; the top ten carry 20% to 25%. The sequenced sample consisted of blood. The chain links TRBV2 to TRBJ2-3; 7 bases match TRBD1. The source of this sequence is a human donor in good health. Here the CDR3 reads CASSGPRTSGGPDTQYF. CDR3 bases: TGTGCCAGCAGTGGACCCAGAACGTCAGGGGGTCCTGATACGCAGTATTTT.